The rows below give T cell receptor beta chains drawn from one sample of a study of T cells in Graves' hyperthyroidism and ophthalmopathy. MiXCR, applied by TCRdb to the multiplex PCR reads, yields one record per CDR3 protein. Among hundreds of thousands of distinct CDR3 sequences listed, more than 14% were seen once. Sequencing used blood. Source of these receptors: a woman in her forties or fifties with Graves' ophthalmopathy. Both conserved end residues are part of each CDR3. The D gene is left open where the match is weak. Size is omitted from some rows. Given values are once, few, many or a class for expanded clones.

>many|TRBD2|TRBJ2-1|TRBV28
TGTGCCAGCAGTTTACCCCCCGCCAGCGGGAGTAGAAATGAGCAGTTCTTC
CASSLPPASGSRNEQFF
>many|TRBD1|TRBJ2-1|TRBV20-1
TGCAGTGCTTCAACAGGGGGCCCCTACAATGAGCAGTTCTTC
CSASTGGPYNEQFF
>few|TRBD1|TRBJ1-1|TRBV25-1
TGTGCCAGCAGTGTAACAGGGGCCACTGAAGCTTTCTTT
CASSVTGATEAFF
>few|TRBD2|TRBJ2-3|TRBV6-2/TRBV6-3
TGTGCCAGCAGTTACGGACTAGCGGGAGTAGCAGATACGCAGTATTTT
CASSYGLAGVADTQYF
>few|TRBD2|TRBJ2-2|TRBV6-5
TGTGCCAGCAGTTTTCGTAGCGGGAGGGTCCCCGGGGAGCTGTTTTTT
CASSFRSGRVPGELFF
>many|TRBD2|TRBJ2-1|TRBV5-1
TGCGCCAGCAGCTCCCTACTAGCGGGAGGGCCCTATGAGCAGTTCTTC
CASSSLLAGGPYEQFF
>many|-|TRBJ1-1|TRBV6-2/TRBV6-3
TGTGCCAGCAGTTCGGACTCTCGTGGGAACACTGAAGCTTTCTTT
CASSSDSRGNTEAFF
>few|-|TRBJ1-1|TRBV5-1
TGCGCCAGCAGCTTATGGATGGGGTTGAACACTGAAGCTTTCTTT
CASSLWMGLNTEAFF
>many|TRBD2|TRBJ2-5|TRBV7-3
TGTGCCAGCAGCTTAGAGGCACTAGCGGGAGGGTCGAGGGAGACCCAGTACTTC
CASSLEALAGGSRETQYF
>many|-|TRBJ2-5|TRBV28
TGTGCCAGCGGTTTATATGGGACAGCCTTGCGGGAGGCCCAGTACTTC
CASGLYGTALREAQYF
>-|-|TRBJ2-7|TRBV5-1
TGCGCCAGCAGCACCGAGACCACTACAACGGCCTACGAGCAGTACTTC
CASSTETTTTAYEQYF
>many|-|TRBJ2-5|TRBV2
TGTGCCAGCAGTGAAGCATTGGGGGGACCACAGTACTTC
CASSEALGGPQYF
>-|-|TRBJ2-1|TRBV12-3/TRBV12-4
TGTGCCAGCAGTTTGGGGGCTGACGCCTCTGGTGAGCAGTTCTTC
CASSLGADASGEQFF
>many|-|TRBJ2-7|TRBV20-1
TGCAGTGCTAGAGACACGGGAGTCCTCTCCTACGAGCAGTACTTC
CSARDTGVLSYEQYF
>many|-|TRBJ1-1|TRBV20-1
TGCAGTGCTAGGGAAGACACCAACACTGAAGCTTTCTTT
CSAREDTNTEAFF
>many|TRBD2|TRBJ2-7|TRBV11-3
TGTGCCAGCAGCTTAGGGGGCTCTAGCGGGAGAGTACCCTACGAGCAGTACTTC
CASSLGGSSGRVPYEQYF
>-|-|TRBJ1-1|TRBV5-1
TGCGCCAGCAGTGCCCACACTGAAGCTTTCTTT
CASSAHTEAFF
>many|-|TRBJ2-1|TRBV7-2
TGTGCCAGCAGCTTATCGTCGGAGGGGGGATCGTTCTTC
CASSLSSEGGSFF
>many|-|TRBJ2-7|TRBV6-5
TGTGCCAGCAGTTACTCGCCCACTATGTACGAGCAGTACTTC
CASSYSPTMYEQYF
>few|-|TRBJ2-7|TRBV20-1
TGCAGTGCTAGTATCCCCGGGACCCCCGAGCAGTACTTC
CSASIPGTPEQYF
>many|TRBD2|TRBJ2-3|TRBV2
TGTGCCAGCAGTGAGGCTAGCGGGAGCACAGATACGCAGTATTTT
CASSEASGSTDTQYF
>many|-|TRBJ1-2|TRBV7-9
TGTGCCAGCAGCCCGGAGGACACCCTCTATGGCTACACCTTC
CASSPEDTLYGYTF
>many|-|TRBJ1-1|TRBV5-1
TGCGCCAGCAGCTTGACAGGGTTGAGCTTGAACACTGAAGCTTTCTTT
CASSLTGLSLNTEAFF
>many|-|TRBJ2-1|TRBV18
TGTGCCAGCTCACCACTAGGGACCTTCAGTGAGCAGTTCTTC
CASSPLGTFSEQFF
>many|-|TRBJ1-5|TRBV2
TGTGCCAGCAGTGCACTGACAGAAGCTTATCAGCCCCAGCATTTT
CASSALTEAYQPQHF
>many|-|TRBJ2-1|TRBV28
TGTGCCAGCAGCCAAGGACTTTCCTACAATGAGCAGTTCTTC
CASSQGLSYNEQFF
>-|TRBD1|TRBJ1-1|TRBV5-1
TGCGCCAGCAGCTTGTTGGGACAGGGTAGGGATGAAGCTTTCTTT
CASSLLGQGRDEAFF
>many|-|TRBJ2-1|TRBV28
TGTGCCAGCAGTTTATTTTTAGCCAATGAGCAGTTCTTC
CASSLFLANEQFF
>few|TRBD2|TRBJ2-1|TRBV24-1
TGTGCCACCAGTGATTTTACAGCGGGAGATTATAATGAGCAGTTCTTC
CATSDFTAGDYNEQFF
>many|TRBD2|TRBJ2-1|TRBV28
TGTGCCAGCACTCTCCATAGCGGGAGCACAAGTAATGAGCAGTTCTTC
CASTLHSGSTSNEQFF
>-|-|TRBJ2-3|TRBV9
TGTGCCAGCAGCGCCGAACCAGGGACAGATACGCAGTATTTT
CASSAEPGTDTQYF
>many|TRBD2|TRBJ2-3|TRBV7-9
TGTGCCAGCAGCCGAGACAGCGGGAGCCCAGATACGCAGTATTTT
CASSRDSGSPDTQYF
>many|-|TRBJ2-7|TRBV9
TGTGCCAGCAGCGTAGATGCTGGGAGCTCCTACGAGCAGTACTTC
CASSVDAGSSYEQYF
>many|TRBD1|TRBJ1-1|TRBV7-9
TGTGCCAGCAGCTTGTCGGACAGGGTGGGGACTGAAGCTTTCTTT
CASSLSDRVGTEAFF
>-|TRBD2|TRBJ2-7|TRBV6-2/TRBV6-3
TGTGCCAGCAGTCATGCCGGGACTAGCGCGTCTAAAGAGCAGTACTTC
CASSHAGTSASKEQYF
>few|-|TRBJ2-7|TRBV5-4
TGTGCCAGCAGCCGCGCTGGGTCCTACGAGCAGTACTTC
CASSRAGSYEQYF
>many|-|TRBJ2-5|TRBV24-1
TGTGCCACCAGTGATTTGGAGACCCAGTACTTC
CATSDLETQYF
>-|TRBD1|TRBJ2-3|TRBV25-1
TGTGCCAGCAGTGAATTTTGGTCAGGGGGCTACACAGATACGCAGTATTTT
CASSEFWSGGYTDTQYF
>once|-|TRBJ2-1|TRBV12-3/TRBV12-4
TGTGCCAGCAGTGGATTCAGGCATGAGCAGTTCTTC
CASSGFRHEQFF